This is a list of T cell receptor beta chains from one sample in a study of T cell responses to AZD1222 COVID-19 vaccine. Data came from immunoSEQ multiplex PCR; TCRdb stores just in-frame clones and leaves some out. The top ten hold 2% to 2.5% of the sample, which has approximately 150,000 clones, 80% to 95% seen once. The sequencing used peripheral blood, collected on day 0 of AZD1222 vaccination. The receptors were sampled from an adult in good health. Both conserved end residues are trimmed from each CDR3.

V gene	J gene	CDR3 protein
TRBV6-5	TRBJ1-5	ASSLWGSNQPQH
TRBV12-3/TRBV12-4	TRBJ1-1	ASSLGPNTEAF
TRBV28	TRBJ1-4	ASSVFLGKAEKLF
TRBV18	TRBJ2-2	ASSPRPDTGELF
TRBV6-2/TRBV6-3	TRBJ1-1	ASSAADRMNTEAF
TRBV24-1	TRBJ2-1	AARDSYNEQF
TRBV5-1	TRBJ2-1	ASSQGGNEQF
TRBV15	TRBJ2-2	ATSRGLAGNTGELF
TRBV5-1	TRBJ1-3	ASSPERSGNTIY
TRBV5-4	TRBJ1-2	ASSLEDFLSGYT
TRBV9	TRBJ2-1	ASSVFGTGTHEQF
TRBV6-5	TRBJ2-7	ASSYSSRGYEQY
TRBV3-1/TRBV3-2	TRBJ1-1	ASSQSTGGSEAF
TRBV7-2	TRBJ1-1	ASSPGTTGTEAF
TRBV5-4	TRBJ2-3	ASSYQGSADTQY
TRBV14	TRBJ1-6	ASSQRTGDNGSPLH
TRBV12-5	TRBJ2-4	ASGLLTWNQQGALAKNIQY
TRBV5-4	TRBJ1-1	ASSLGGMNTEAF
TRBV5-1	TRBJ1-6	ASSGGQGYNSPLH
TRBV9	TRBJ2-3	ASSSGLAGADTQY
TRBV4-2	TRBJ1-6	ASSKTGTGAGNSPLH
TRBV28	TRBJ2-3	ASSLWGLAGGDTQY
TRBV7-8	TRBJ2-7	ASSQLRDGSYEQY
TRBV6-5	TRBJ1-1	ASSYYPDRGAF
TRBV27	TRBJ2-1	ASSFNPSRNEQF
TRBV7-8	TRBJ2-7	ASSPRRDRVHEQY
TRBV4-1	TRBJ2-7	ASSPRLAGSYEQY
TRBV10-3	TRBJ1-1	AISDFRQGAMNTEAF
TRBV9	TRBJ2-7	ASSVGSSGSYEQY
TRBV6-5	TRBJ1-1	ASSYSTQGTEAF
TRBV6-5	TRBJ1-2	ASSYSQTVNYGYT
TRBV4-2	TRBJ1-1	ASSQQVKDTEAF
TRBV12-3/TRBV12-4	TRBJ2-5	ASRTSGDETQY
TRBV29-1	TRBJ2-3	SVEVTGALTDTQY
TRBV7-3	TRBJ2-1	ASSLIGGGEQF
TRBV11-2	TRBJ2-2	ASSLMVTNTGELF
TRBV18	TRBJ1-5	ASSGTGGDQPQH
TRBV4-1	TRBJ1-3	ASSQDSGGLSGNTIY
TRBV3-1/TRBV3-2	TRBJ1-1	ASSLRQGGGAF
TRBV19	TRBJ2-7	ASSIGQGDYEQY
TRBV5-4	TRBJ1-3	ASSRQGPSGNTIY
TRBV4-3	TRBJ1-5	ASSLWTGGEQPQH
TRBV24-1	TRBJ1-1	ATSGPRGGAF
TRBV3-1/TRBV3-2	TRBJ2-4	ASSQAQGGLAKNIQY
TRBV6-6	TRBJ2-2	ASRREGTNTGELF
TRBV7-2	TRBJ1-6	ASSFTDYNSPLH
TRBV27	TRBJ2-1	ASSFLSGTGRMDEQF
TRBV5-1	TRBJ2-7	ASSLSRGPYEQY
TRBV28	TRBJ1-2	ASRGAGGTYGGYT
TRBV28	TRBJ2-7	ASSLSGTYEQY
TRBV29-1	TRBJ2-3	SVEERTGGPDTQY
TRBV28	TRBJ2-3	ASSLFSGTDTQY
TRBV24-1	TRBJ1-3	ATRYSLWGNTIY